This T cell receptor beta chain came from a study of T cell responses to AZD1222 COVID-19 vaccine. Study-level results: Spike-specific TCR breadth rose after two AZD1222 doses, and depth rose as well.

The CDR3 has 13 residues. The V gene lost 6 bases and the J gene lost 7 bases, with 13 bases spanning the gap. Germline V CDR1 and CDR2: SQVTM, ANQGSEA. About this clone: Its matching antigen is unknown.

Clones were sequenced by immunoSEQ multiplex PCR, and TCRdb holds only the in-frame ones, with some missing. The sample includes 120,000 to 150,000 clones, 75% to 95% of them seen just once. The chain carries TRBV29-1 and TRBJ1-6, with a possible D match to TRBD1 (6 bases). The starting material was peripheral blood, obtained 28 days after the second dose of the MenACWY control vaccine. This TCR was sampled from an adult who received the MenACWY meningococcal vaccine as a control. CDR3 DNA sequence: TGCAGCGTAAGAGGGACATCAAATTCACCCCTCCACTTT. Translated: CSVRGTSNSPLHF. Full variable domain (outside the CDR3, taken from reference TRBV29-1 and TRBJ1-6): SAVISQKPSRDICQRGTSLTIQCQVDSQVTMMFWYRQQPGQSLTLIATANQGSEATYESGFVIDKFPISRPNLTFSTLTVSNMSPEDSSIYLCSVRGTSNSPLHFGNGTRLTVT.